One and the same sample provided the 9 T cell receptor beta chains below, sequenced in a study of T-cell memory formation after mild COVID-19. TCRdb passed the 5' RACE reads through MiXCR, listing each CDR3 protein once. The table shows around 200,000 distinct CDR3 sequences, with less than 20% occurring only once. Sequencing used PBMCs or a T cell subset sorted from them (not recorded which). All receptors come from a man aged 18 to 30 who had mild COVID-19 (a few samples of this study predate the infection). Cell type and time point are not known.

V is TRBV5-5 and J is TRBJ2-5; maybe TRBD1 (5 bases). CDR1 is SGHKS, CDR2 YYEKEE, per germline (reference sequence). Deletions cut 0 bases from V and 5 bases from J, with 14 bases between. The CDR3 has 15 residues. CDR3 in amino acids: CASSLGGATRETQYF. The DNA of the CDR3 is TGTGCCAGCAGCTTGGGTGGGGCGACCAGGGAGACCCAGTACTTC.

The chain combines TRBV7-9 with TRBJ1-5, with TRBD1 as a possible D gene (6 bases). V shed 5 bases and J shed 3 bases, with 11 bases lying between them. Germline V gene lookup returns CDR1 SEHNR and CDR2 FQNEAQ (reference sequence). CDR3 length equals 14 residues. The CDR3 protein is CASSTGYFNQPQHF. CDR3 sequence (DNA): TGTGCCAGCAGCACAGGGTACTTCAATCAGCCCCAGCATTTT.

This clonotype came up a few times. DNA for the CDR3: TGCGCCAGCAGCCGATTACAGGGAGATCAGCCCCAGCATTTT. It codes for CASSRLQGDQPQHF. This chain joins TRBV4-3 and TRBJ1-5; tentatively, D is TRBD1 (6 bases). The germline V gene has CDR1 LGHNA and CDR2 YSLEER. V lost 4 bases and J lost 5, with 12 bases in between. This CDR3 is built from 14 residues.

This clonotype was detected only a few times. This rearrangement joins TRBV7-3 to TRBJ2-2; D possibly corresponds to TRBD2 (6 bases). This CDR3 contains 14 residues. Germline loops: CDR1 SGHTA, CDR2 FQGTGA. V lost 6 bases to trimming and J lost 5 bases, with 13 bases between them. Here the CDR3 reads CASSKQEGTGELFF. The CDR3 coding sequence is TGTGCCAGCAGTAAACAGGAGGGGACCGGGGAGCTGTTTTTT.

This clonotype turned up a few times. V gene TRBV15 combines with J gene TRBJ2-1; unclear D gene. V was shortened by 6 bases and J by 8 bases, with 8 bases between the two germline ends. CDR1 and CDR2 (germline): LNHNV, YYDKDF (reference sequence). This CDR3 contains 11 residues. CDR3 bases: TGTGCCACCAGGAGGACGGATGAGCAGTTCTTC. This sequence encodes CATRRTDEQFF.

The table lists this clonotype with a count of one. In DNA form, the CDR3 reads TGTGCCAGCAGCTTAGCGCTACGGACAGCCCCTGTTTTAACCTTC. This gives the protein CASSLALRTAPVLTF. This sequence joins TRBV7-9 and TRBJ1-2, with a possible D match to TRBD1 (6 bases). The CDR3 spans 15 residues. The germline V gene encodes CDR1 SEHNR and CDR2 FQNEAQ (reference sequence). V gave up 0 bases and J gave up 14 bases, with 22 bases separating them.

The V and J genes are TRBV7-7 and TRBJ2-7; TRBD1 might be the D (5 bases). This CDR3 is built from 13 residues. The germline gives CDR1 SSHAT, CDR2 FNYEAQ (reference sequence). This CDR3 is CASSLRAGSEQYV. The CDR3 bases are TGTGCTAGCAGCTTAAGGGCAGGGTCCGAGCAGTACGTC.

The rearrangement uses TRBV19 and TRBJ1-1, with D tentatively TRBD1 (5 bases). The V and J ends lost 8 bases and 1 base respectively, with 5 bases between them. The germline V gene encodes CDR1 LNHDA and CDR2 SQIVND (reference sequence). CDR3 length: 11 residues. CDR3 protein: CASGQNTEAFF. Here the CDR3 DNA reads TGTGCCAGTGGACAGAACACTGAAGCTTTCTTT.

This clonotype was seen a few times. This rearrangement joins TRBV12-3 or TRBV12-4 to TRBJ2-1; D remains unclear. Trimming left V 0 bases short and J 8 bases short, with 8 bases between. The CDR3 contains 13 residues. The CDR3 nucleotides are TGTGCCAGCAGTTTAGCGATGAGCTATGAGCAGTTCTTC. Translated, it gives CASSLAMSYEQFF.